The 26 T cell receptor beta chains reported below all come from one sample, sequenced in a study of CD8 T cells in Susac syndrome. The RNA input was roughly 0.45 to 1 ug, and it was reverse transcribed with random hexamers. TCRdb re-called the immunoSEQ multiplex PCR reads through MiXCR, storing one row per CDR3 protein. The table lists about 69,000 distinct CDR3 sequences, approximately 95% of them singletons. Sequencing was performed on CD8+ T cells from PBMCs. The receptors here all came from a human donor in good health.

V gene TRBV6-1 combines with J gene TRBJ2-5; a possible D gene is TRBD1 (5 bases). The CDR3 runs to 17 residues. The V end lost 6 bases, the J end lost 7 bases, and 27 bases lay between the germline ends. The germline V gene has CDR1 MNHNS and CDR2 SASEGT. The CDR3 DNA reads as TGTGCCAGCAGCCCCCCCCCAGGGTCACCCTACGCCGGGACCCAGTACTTC. Translation gives CASSPPPGSPYAGTQYF.

This rearrangement joins TRBV7-2 to TRBJ2-5; tentatively, D is TRBD1 (5 bases). Trimming stripped 6 bases from V and 3 bases from J, with 11 bases between. This CDR3 contains 13 residues. Germline V gene sequence: CDR1 SGHTA, CDR2 FQGNSA. As DNA, the CDR3 is TGTGCCAGCAGAGGGGCTGGCGAAGAGACCCAGTACTTC. Residues: CASRGAGEETQYF.

This rearrangement joins TRBV27 to TRBJ1-2; no clear D gene. CDR1 MNHEY and CDR2 SMNVEV come from the germline V gene (reference sequence). V shed 5 bases and J shed 2 bases, with 9 bases lying between them. The CDR3 runs 13 residues. CDR3 nucleotide sequence: TGTGCCAGCAGTGAGACGTCGAACTATGGCTACACCTTC. As protein: CASSETSNYGYTF.

J is TRBJ2-7 and V is TRBV28; tentative D call: TRBD2 (5 bases). The CDR3 consists of 14 residues. The V end was cut by 3 bases, the J end by 2 bases, with 11 bases between. CDR1 is MDHEN, CDR2 SYDVKM, per germline. The CDR3 DNA reads TGTGCCAGCAGTTTCGGGGTTGGGACCTACGAGCAGTACGTC. As protein: CASSFGVGTYEQYV.

The chain links TRBV7-3 to TRBJ2-7; either TRBD1 or TRBD2 may fit D (6 bases each). Deletions cut 2 bases from V and 3 bases from J, with 11 bases between. Germline-derived CDR1 and CDR2 are SGHTA and FQGTGA. This CDR3 is 14 amino acids long. This CDR3 is CASSLEGGLYEQYF. DNA for the CDR3: TGTGCCAGCAGCTTAGAGGGGGGACTCTACGAGCAGTACTTC.

A single count supports this clonotype. The genes are TRBV7-9 and TRBJ2-7, with 7 bases identical to TRBD2. V shed 5 bases and J 3 bases; nucleotides not matched to a gene: 10. The CDR3 spans 15 residues. CDR1 and CDR2 from the germline V gene are SEHNR and FQNEAQ (reference sequence). CDR3 sequence: CASSKGVLAVYEQYV. CDR3 nucleotide sequence: TGTGCCAGCAGCAAAGGGGTCCTAGCGGTCTACGAGCAGTACGTC.

This sequence joins TRBV7-9 and TRBJ2-7; 9 bases agree with TRBD1. Looked up from germline, CDR1 is SEHNR and CDR2 is FQNEAQ (reference sequence). Germline trimming cut 8 bases from V and 4 bases from J; bases unmatched to any gene: 6. This CDR3 has 13 residues. The CDR3 region is CASSGQGSYEQYV. Here the CDR3 DNA reads TGTGCCAGCTCGGGACAGGGTAGTTACGAGCAGTACGTC.

Written as DNA, the CDR3 is TGTGCCAGCAGCCAAGATCGAGGGCCAGGGAATGAGCAGTTCTTC. Translated, it gives CASSQDRGPGNEQFF. The J gene is TRBJ2-1, the V gene TRBV3-1; perhaps D is TRBD1 or TRBD2 (5 bases each). The length of the CDR3 is 15 residues. The V gene's germline CDR1 is LGHDT and CDR2 YNNKEL (reference sequence). V was trimmed by 0 bases and J by 7 bases, leaving 13 bases between them.

V usage is TRBV5-6 and J usage is TRBJ2-5; D gene unclear. The CDR3 length is 14 residues. V was trimmed by 2 bases and J by 6 bases, leaving 14 bases between them. CDR1 is SGHDT and CDR2 is YYEEEE in the germline V gene. The CDR3: CASSFWGLGKTQYF. In DNA form, the CDR3 reads TGTGCCAGCAGCTTTTGGGGTTTGGGAAAGACCCAGTACTTC.

The chain links TRBV6-2 or TRBV6-3 to TRBJ1-2, with D maybe TRBD1 (5 bases). With 9 bases removed from V and 3 bases from J, the gap between germline ends came to 11 bases. The CDR3 spans 12 residues. Germline loops: CDR1 MNHEY, CDR2 SVGEGT. The CDR3 nucleotides are TGTGCCAGACCGCCAGGGTACTATGGCTACACCTTC. This codes for CARPPGYYGYTF.

The V gene is TRBV4-1, the J gene TRBJ2-7, with no clear D. From germline, CDR1 is MGHRA and CDR2 YSYEKL. Trimming left V 0 bases short and J 3 bases short, with 18 bases between. The CDR3 consists of 17 residues. The DNA of the CDR3 is TGCGCCAGCAGCCAAGATACCGAAGATCTCCGGCTCTACGAGCAGTACTTC. Amino acid sequence: CASSQDTEDLRLYEQYF.

This sequence joins TRBV6-2 or TRBV6-3 and TRBJ2-1; unclear D gene. V shed 2 bases and J shed 0 bases, with 26 bases lying between them. The CDR3 has 21 amino acids. Germline CDR1 reads MNHEY; CDR2 reads SVGEGT. CDR3 amino acids: CASSYERAASLIRSSYNEQFF. As DNA, the CDR3 is TGTGCCAGCAGTTACGAAAGGGCAGCAAGTTTGATACGAAGCTCCTACAATGAGCAGTTCTTC.

The chain is built from TRBV20-1 and TRBJ1-1; no definite D call. There are 14 residues in the CDR3. In germline, CDR1 is DFQATT, CDR2 SNEGSKA (reference sequence). The V gene lost 0 bases and the J gene lost 4 bases, with 12 bases spanning the gap. This CDR3 is CSARDYVVPTEAFF. As DNA, the CDR3 is TGCAGTGCTAGAGATTATGTAGTACCCACTGAAGCTTTCTTT.

The CDR3 DNA sequence: TGTGCCAGCAGTCCTGGGACTACTGGACTTCTCACAGATACGCAGTATTTT. It codes for CASSPGTTGLLTDTQYF. This rearrangement joins TRBV12-3 or TRBV12-4 to TRBJ2-3, with 7 bases aligning to TRBD2. Trimming at V came to 5 bases and at J to 2 bases, leaving 13 bases not matched to a gene. The CDR3 contains 17 residues.

The chain links TRBV12-5 to TRBJ2-2; D uncertain. The ends were cut back, 3 bases at V and 6 bases at J, with 2 bases in the middle. The CDR3 runs 11 residues. Looked up from germline, CDR1 is LGHNT and CDR2 is FRNRAP. Written as DNA, the CDR3 is TGTGCTAGTGGTTTAGCCGGGGAGCTGTTTTTT. Translation: CASGLAGELFF.

The chain uses TRBV7-8 and TRBJ1-4, with unresolved D. The CDR3 is 14 amino acids. The ends were cut back, 8 bases at V and 9 bases at J, with 19 bases in the middle. Germline assignment: CDR1 SGHVS and CDR2 FQNEAQ. Here the CDR3 DNA reads TGTGCCAGCGGATGGTACGGGCAGAACAAAAAACTGTTTTTT. Protein product: CASGWYGQNKKLFF. The variable domain in full, with the rest retrieved from reference TRBV7-8 and TRBJ1-4, is GAGVSQSPRYKVAKRGQDVALRCDPISGHVSLFWYQQALGQGPEFLTYFQNEAQLDKSGLPSDRFFAERPEGSVSTLKIQRTQQEDSAVYLCASGWYGQNKKLFFGSGTQLSVL.

The chain is built from TRBV30 and TRBJ1-6; D remains unclear. V lost 0 bases to trimming and J lost 10 bases, with 16 bases between them. CDR1 GTSNPN and CDR2 SVGIG come from the germline V gene (reference sequence). The CDR3 loop spans 15 amino acids. Here the CDR3 DNA reads TGTGCCTGGAGTGTAGTGGGAGGGAGTAACTCACCCCTCCACTTT. Residues: CAWSVVGGSNSPLHF.

The DNA for the CDR3 is TGTGCCAGTAGTATAGATCCAAATAGAGAACACACCGGGGAGCTGTTTTTT. This encodes CASSIDPNREHTGELFF. This chain uses TRBV19 with TRBJ2-2; D unclear. This CDR3 is 17 amino acids long. Germline V gene lookup returns CDR1 LNHDA and CDR2 SQIVND (reference sequence). Trimming pared 0 bases from V and 3 bases from J, leaving 14 bases between.

The chain employs TRBV12-3 or TRBV12-4 and TRBJ1-1; D is unclear. The CDR3 covers 13 residues. V dropped 1 base and J dropped 3 bases, with 6 bases sitting between them. The CDR3 bases are TGTGCCAGCAGTTTAGGGACTTACACTGAAGCTTTCTTT. Its translation: CASSLGTYTEAFF.

The genes are TRBV12-3 or TRBV12-4 and TRBJ2-5; 7 bases match TRBD2. The CDR3 totals 15 residues. V dropped 6 bases and J dropped 3; count of bases not matched to a gene: 10. The CDR3 protein is CASSDITSAEETQYF. The CDR3 nucleotides are TGTGCCAGCAGCGATATAACTAGCGCCGAAGAGACCCAGTACTTC.

The chain links TRBV5-6 to TRBJ2-3; perhaps TRBD1 as D (5 bases). Trimming took 8 bases from V and 1 from J, leaving 11 bases between them. The CDR3 is made up of 13 amino acids. From germline, CDR1 is SGHDT and CDR2 YYEEEE. The CDR3: CASGAGRTDTQYF. The CDR3 nucleotides read TGTGCCAGTGGGGCAGGACGCACAGATACGCAGTATTTT.

The table lists this clonotype with a few counts. The rearrangement joins TRBV24-1 to TRBJ1-5; 7 nucleotides agree with TRBD1. The J segment lost 6 bases and the V segment lost 4 bases, leaving 5 bases of the junction unmatched. The CDR3 is 14 residues long. The V gene's germline CDR1 is KGHDR and CDR2 SFDVKD. The CDR3 spells CATSDPDRTQPQHF. The CDR3 DNA is TGTGCCACCAGTGACCCGGACAGGACTCAGCCCCAGCATTTT.

The chain couples TRBV6-2 or TRBV6-3 to TRBJ2-1, with 9 bases identical to TRBD2. The length of the CDR3 is 14 residues. In germline, CDR1 is MNHEY, CDR2 SVGEGT. Germline trimming cut 6 bases from V and 5 bases from J; bases unmatched to any gene: 5. CDR3 nucleotides: TGTGCCAGCAGACCGCGGGGGGGTCACAATGAGCAGTTCTTC. Translation gives CASRPRGGHNEQFF.

J is TRBJ2-1 and V is TRBV7-2; 7 bases line up with TRBD2. Unmatched junction bases numbered 6, after V lost 7 bases and J lost 6 bases. The CDR3 has 13 residues. CDR1 is SGHTA and CDR2 is FQGNSA in the germline V gene. CDR3 sequence (DNA): TGTGCCAGCACCGGACTAGTGGGCAATGAGCAGTTCTTC. Its translation: CASTGLVGNEQFF.

This chain uses TRBV6-5 with TRBJ2-3; TRBD1 is a possible D gene (5 bases). Germline assignment: CDR1 MNHEY and CDR2 SVGAGI. The CDR3 consists of 19 residues. The V end was cut by 2 bases, the J end by 2 bases, with 23 bases between. CDR3 loop: CASSYASLGQNYFTDTQYF. The CDR3 coding sequence is TGTGCCAGCAGTTACGCTTCCCTCGGACAAAATTATTTCACAGATACGCAGTATTTT.

The chain employs TRBV4-1 and TRBJ2-1, with unresolved D. Per the germline V gene, CDR1 is MGHRA and CDR2 is YSYEKL. The CDR3 sequence is 15 residues long. V lost 3 bases, J lost 5 bases, and 14 bases lay in between. The CDR3, as DNA: TGCGCCAGCAGCCACGACGGGTTGGGAAACAATGAGCAGTTCTTC. Amino acid sequence: CASSHDGLGNNEQFF.